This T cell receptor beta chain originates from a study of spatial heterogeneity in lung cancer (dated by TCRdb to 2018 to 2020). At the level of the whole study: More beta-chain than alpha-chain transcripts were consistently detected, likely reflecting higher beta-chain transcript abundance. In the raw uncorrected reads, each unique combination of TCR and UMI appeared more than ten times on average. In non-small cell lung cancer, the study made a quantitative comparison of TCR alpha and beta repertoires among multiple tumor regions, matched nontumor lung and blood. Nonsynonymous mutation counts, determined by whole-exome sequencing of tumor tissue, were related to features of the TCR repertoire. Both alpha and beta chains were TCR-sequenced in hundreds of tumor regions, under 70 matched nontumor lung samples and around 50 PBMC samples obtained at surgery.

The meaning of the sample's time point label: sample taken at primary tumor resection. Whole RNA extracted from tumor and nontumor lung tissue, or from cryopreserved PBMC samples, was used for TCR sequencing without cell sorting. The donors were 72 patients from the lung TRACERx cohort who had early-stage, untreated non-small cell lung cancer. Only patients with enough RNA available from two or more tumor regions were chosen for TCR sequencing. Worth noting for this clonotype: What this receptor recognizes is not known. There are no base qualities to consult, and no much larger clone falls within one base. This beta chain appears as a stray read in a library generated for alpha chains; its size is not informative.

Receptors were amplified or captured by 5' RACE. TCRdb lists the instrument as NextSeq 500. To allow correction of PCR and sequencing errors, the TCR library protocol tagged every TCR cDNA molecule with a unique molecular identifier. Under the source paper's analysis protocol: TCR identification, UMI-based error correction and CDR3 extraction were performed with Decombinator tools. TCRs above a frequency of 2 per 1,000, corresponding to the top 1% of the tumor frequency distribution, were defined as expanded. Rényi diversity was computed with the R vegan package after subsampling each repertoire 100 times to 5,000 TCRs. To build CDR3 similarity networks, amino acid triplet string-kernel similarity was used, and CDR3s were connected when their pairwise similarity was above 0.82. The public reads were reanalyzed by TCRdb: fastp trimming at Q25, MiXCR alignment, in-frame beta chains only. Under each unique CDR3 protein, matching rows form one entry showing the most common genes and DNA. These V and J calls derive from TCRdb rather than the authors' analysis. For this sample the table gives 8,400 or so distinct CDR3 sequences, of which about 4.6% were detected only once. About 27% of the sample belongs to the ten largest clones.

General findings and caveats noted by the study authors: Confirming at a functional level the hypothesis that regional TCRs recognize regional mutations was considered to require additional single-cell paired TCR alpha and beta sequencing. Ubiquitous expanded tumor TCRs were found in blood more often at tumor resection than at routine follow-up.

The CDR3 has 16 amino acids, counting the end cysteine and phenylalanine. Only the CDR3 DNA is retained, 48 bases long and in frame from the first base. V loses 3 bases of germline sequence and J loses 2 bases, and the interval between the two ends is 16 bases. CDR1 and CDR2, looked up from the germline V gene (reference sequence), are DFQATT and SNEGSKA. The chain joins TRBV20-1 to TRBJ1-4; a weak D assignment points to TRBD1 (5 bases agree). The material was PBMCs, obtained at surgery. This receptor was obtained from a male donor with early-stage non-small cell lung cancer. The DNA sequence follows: TGCAGTGCTAGGTTCGGCAGCCGGGGGACTAATGAAAAACTGTTTTTT. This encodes CSARFGSRGTNEKLFF.